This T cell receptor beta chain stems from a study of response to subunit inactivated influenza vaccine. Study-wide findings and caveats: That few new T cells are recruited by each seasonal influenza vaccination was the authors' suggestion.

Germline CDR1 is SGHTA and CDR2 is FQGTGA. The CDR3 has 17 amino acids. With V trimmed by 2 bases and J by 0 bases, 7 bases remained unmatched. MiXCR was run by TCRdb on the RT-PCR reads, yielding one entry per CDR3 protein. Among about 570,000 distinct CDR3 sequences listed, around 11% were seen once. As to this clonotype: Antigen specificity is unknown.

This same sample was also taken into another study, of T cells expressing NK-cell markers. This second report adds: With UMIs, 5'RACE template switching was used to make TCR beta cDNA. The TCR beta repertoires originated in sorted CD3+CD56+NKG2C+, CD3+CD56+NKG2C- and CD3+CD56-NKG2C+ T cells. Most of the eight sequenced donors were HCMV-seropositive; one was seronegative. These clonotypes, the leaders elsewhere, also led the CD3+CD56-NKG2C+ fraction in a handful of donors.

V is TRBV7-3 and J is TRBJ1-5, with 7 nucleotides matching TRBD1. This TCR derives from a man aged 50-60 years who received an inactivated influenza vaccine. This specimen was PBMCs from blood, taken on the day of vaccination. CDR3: CASSLLRGLCSNQPQHF. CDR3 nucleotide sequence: TGTGCCAGCAGCTTACTGAGGGGGCTGTGTAGCAATCAGCCCCAGCATTTT.